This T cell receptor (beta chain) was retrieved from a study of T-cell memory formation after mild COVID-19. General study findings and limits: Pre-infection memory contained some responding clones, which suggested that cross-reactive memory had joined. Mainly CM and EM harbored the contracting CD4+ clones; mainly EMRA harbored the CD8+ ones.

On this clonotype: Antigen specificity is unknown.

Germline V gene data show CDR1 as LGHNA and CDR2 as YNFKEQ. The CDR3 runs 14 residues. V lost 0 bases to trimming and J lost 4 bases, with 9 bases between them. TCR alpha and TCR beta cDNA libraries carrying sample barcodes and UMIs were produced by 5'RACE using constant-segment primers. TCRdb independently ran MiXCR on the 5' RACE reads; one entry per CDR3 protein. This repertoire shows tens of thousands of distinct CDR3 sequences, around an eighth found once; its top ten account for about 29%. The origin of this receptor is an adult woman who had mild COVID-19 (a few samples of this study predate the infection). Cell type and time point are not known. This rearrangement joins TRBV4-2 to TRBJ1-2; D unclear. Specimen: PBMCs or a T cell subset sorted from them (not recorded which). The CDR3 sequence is CASSQDLGSYGYTF. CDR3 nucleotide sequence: TGTGCCAGCAGCCAAGACTTGGGATCCTATGGCTACACCTTC.